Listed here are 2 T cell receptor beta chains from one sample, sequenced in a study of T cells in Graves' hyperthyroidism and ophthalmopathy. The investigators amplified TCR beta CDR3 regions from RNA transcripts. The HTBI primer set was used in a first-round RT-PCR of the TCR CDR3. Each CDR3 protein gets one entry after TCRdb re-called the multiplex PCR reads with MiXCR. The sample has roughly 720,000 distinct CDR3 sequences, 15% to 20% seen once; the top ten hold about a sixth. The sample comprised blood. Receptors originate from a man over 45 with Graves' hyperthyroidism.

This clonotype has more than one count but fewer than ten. The DNA for the CDR3 is TGTGCCAGCAGCCCCACCTTCGGGACGAACACCGGGGAGCTGTTTTTT. Its translation: CASSPTFGTNTGELFF. The V call is TRBV5-4, the J call TRBJ2-2; the D gene is possibly TRBD2 (5 bases). Germline V gene data show CDR1 as SGHNT and CDR2 as YYREEE (reference sequence). Trimming removed 4 bases at V and 0 bases at J, with 13 bases between. The CDR3 runs 16 residues. Looking up the rest from reference TRBV5-4 and TRBJ2-2 gives the full variable domain: ETGVTQSPTHLIKTRGQQVTLRCSSQSGHNTVSWYQQALGQGPQFIFQYYREEENGRGNFPPRFSGLQFPNYSSELNVNALELDDSALYLCASSPTFGTNTGELFFGEGSRLTVL.

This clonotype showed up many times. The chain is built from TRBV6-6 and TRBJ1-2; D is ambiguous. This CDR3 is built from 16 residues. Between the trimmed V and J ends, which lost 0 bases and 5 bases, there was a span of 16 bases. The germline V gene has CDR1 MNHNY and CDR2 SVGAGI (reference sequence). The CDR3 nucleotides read TGTGCCAGCAGTTACTCGTACGGGCCCTTCGTATATGGCTACACCTTC. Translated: CASSYSYGPFVYGYTF.